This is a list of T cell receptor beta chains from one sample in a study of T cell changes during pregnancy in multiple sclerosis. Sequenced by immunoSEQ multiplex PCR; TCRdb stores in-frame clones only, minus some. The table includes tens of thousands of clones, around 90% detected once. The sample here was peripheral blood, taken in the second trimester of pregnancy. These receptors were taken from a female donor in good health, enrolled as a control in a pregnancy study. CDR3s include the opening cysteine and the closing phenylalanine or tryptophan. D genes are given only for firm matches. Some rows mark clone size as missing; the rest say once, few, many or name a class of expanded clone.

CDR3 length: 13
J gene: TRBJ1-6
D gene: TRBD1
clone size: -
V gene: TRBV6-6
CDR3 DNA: TGTGCCAGCAGTGGGACAGAAAATTCACCCCTCCACTTT
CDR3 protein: CASSGTENSPLHF

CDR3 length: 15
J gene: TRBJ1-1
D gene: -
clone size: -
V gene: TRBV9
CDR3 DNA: TGTGCCAGCAGCCCAGTAGGCACGGGTAACACTGAAGCTTTCTTT
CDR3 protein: CASSPVGTGNTEAFF

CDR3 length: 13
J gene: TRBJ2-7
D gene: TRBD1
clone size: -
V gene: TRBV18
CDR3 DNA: TGTGCCAGCTCACCGAGGACAGGGGACGAGCAGTACTTC
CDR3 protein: CASSPRTGDEQYF

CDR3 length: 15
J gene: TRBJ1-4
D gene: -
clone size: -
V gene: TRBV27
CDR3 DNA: TGTGCCAGCAGTTTTTACGGGGTGGATGTTGAAAAACTGTTTTTT
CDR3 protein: CASSFYGVDVEKLFF

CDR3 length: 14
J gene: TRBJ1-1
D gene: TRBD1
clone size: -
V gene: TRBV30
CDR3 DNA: TGTGCCTGGAAAGGACAGGGGGGGTACACTGAAGCTTTCTTT
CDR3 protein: CAWKGQGGYTEAFF

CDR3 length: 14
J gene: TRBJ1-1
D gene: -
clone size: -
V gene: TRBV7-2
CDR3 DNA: TGTGCCAGCAGCTTACACCTTCCGAGCACTGAAGCTTTCTTT
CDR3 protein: CASSLHLPSTEAFF

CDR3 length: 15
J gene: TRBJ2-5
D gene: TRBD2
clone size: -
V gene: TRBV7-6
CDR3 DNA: TGTGCCAGCAGCAATAGCGGGGGGGACCAAGAGACCCAGTACTTC
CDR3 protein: CASSNSGGDQETQYF

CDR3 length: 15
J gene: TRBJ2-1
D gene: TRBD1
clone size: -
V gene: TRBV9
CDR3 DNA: TGTGCCAGCAGCGTAGGGCAGGGGGTCGGGAATGAGCAGTTCTTC
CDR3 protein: CASSVGQGVGNEQFF

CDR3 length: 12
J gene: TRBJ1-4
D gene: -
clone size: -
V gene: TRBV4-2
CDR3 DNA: TGTGCCAGCAGCCAAGCCCGTGAAAAACTGTTTTTT
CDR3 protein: CASSQAREKLFF

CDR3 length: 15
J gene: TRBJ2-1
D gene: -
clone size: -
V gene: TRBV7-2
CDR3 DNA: TGTGCCAGCAGGGTGGGACTGGATTCCTACAATGAGCAGTTCTTC
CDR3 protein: CASRVGLDSYNEQFF

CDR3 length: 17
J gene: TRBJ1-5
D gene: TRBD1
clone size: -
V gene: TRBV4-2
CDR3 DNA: TGTGCCAGCAGCCGGGGTAAGGGACAGGGGTACGATCAGCCCCAGCATTTT
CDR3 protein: CASSRGKGQGYDQPQHF

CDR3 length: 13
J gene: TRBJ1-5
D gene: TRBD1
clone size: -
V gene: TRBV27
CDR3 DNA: TGTGCCAGCAGTTCTGACAGGGGTAAGCCCCAGCATTTT
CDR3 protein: CASSSDRGKPQHF

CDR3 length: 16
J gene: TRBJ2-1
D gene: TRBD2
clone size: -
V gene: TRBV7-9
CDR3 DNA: TGTGCCAGCAGCCCGTCGAGCGGGGGGGATAACAATGAGCAGTTCTTC
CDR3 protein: CASSPSSGGDNNEQFF

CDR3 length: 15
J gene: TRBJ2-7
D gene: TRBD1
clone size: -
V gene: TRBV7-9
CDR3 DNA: TGTGCCAGCAGCCCAACAGGGGGCGTTTCCTACGAGCAGTACTTC
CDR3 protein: CASSPTGGVSYEQYF

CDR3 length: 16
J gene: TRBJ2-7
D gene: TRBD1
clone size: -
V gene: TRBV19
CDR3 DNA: TGTGCCAGTAGTATGGCTCACAGGGGGCGCCGCGACGAGCAGTACTTC
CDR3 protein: CASSMAHRGRRDEQYF

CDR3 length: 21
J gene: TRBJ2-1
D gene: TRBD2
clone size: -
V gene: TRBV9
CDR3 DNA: TGTGCCAGCAGCGTCAAGGCACCTGTGGTAGCGGGGGGGCCAGTCTACAATGAGCAGTTCTTC
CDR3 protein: CASSVKAPVVAGGPVYNEQFF

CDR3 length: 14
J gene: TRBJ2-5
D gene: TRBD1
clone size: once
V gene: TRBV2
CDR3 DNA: TGTGCCAGCAGTGGACAGGGGAATGGAGAGACCCAGTACTTC
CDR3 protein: CASSGQGNGETQYF

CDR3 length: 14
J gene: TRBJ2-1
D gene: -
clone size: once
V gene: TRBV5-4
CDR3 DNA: TGTGCCAGCAGCTTGACAGGCAGGCAGCATGAGCAGTTCTTC
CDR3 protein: CASSLTGRQHEQFF

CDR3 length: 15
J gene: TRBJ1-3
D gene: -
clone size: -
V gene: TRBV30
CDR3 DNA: TGTGCCTGGAGTGTTAGCCAGCTCTCTGGAAACACCATATATTTT
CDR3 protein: CAWSVSQLSGNTIYF

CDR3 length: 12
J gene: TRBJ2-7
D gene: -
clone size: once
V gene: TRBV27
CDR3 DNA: TGTGCCAGCAGTTTATCCCCATACGAGCAGTACTTC
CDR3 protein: CASSLSPYEQYF

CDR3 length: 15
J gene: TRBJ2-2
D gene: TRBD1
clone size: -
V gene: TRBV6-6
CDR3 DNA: TGTGCCAGCAGTTCGGGACAGGGGGAGACCGGGGAGCTGTTTTTT
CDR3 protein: CASSSGQGETGELFF

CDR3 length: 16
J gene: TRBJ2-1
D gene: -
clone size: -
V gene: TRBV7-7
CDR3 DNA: TGTGCCAGCAGCTTAGTGGAGACTAGTTCCTACAATGAGCAGTTCTTC
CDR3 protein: CASSLVETSSYNEQFF

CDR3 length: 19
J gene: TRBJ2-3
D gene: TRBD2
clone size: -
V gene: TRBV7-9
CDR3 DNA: TGTGCCAGCAGTAAATCCCGGCCTAGCGGGGGGGCTAACACAGATACGCAGTATTTT
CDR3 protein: CASSKSRPSGGANTDTQYF